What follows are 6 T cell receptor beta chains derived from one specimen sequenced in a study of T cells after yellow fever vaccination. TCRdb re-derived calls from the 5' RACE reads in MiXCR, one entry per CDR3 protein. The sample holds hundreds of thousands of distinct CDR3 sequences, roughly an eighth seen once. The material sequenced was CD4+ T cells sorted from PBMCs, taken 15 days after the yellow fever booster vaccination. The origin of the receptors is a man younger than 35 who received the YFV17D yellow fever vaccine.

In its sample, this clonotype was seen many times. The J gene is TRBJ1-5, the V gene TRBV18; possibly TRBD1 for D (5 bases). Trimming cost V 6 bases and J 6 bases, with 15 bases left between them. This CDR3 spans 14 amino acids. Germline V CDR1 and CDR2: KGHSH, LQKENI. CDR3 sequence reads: CASSPRRGSQPQHF. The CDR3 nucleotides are TGTGCCAGCTCCCCGAGGAGGGGAAGTCAGCCCCAGCATTTT.

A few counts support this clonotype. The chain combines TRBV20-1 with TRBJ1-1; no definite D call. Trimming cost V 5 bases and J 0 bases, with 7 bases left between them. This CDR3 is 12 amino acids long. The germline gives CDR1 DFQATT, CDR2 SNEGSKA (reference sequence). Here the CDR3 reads CSADRMNTEAFF. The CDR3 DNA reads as TGCAGTGCTGACCGAATGAACACTGAAGCTTTCTTT.

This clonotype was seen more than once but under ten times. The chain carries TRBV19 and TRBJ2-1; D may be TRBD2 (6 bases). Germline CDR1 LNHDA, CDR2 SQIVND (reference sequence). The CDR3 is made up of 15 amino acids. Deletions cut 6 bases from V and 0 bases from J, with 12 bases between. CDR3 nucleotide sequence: TGTGCCAGTAGACGGGAGTGGAGCTCCTACAATGAGCAGTTCTTC. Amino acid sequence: CASRREWSSYNEQFF.

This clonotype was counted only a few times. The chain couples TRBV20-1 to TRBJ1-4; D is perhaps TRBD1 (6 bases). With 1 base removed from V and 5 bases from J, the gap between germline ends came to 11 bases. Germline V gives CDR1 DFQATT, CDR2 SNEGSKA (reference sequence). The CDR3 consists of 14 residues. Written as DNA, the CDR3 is TGCAGTGCTAGAGTCGGTACAGGGAATGAAAAACTGTTTTTT. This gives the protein CSARVGTGNEKLFF.

The CDR3, as DNA: TGTGCCAGCAGTTTATACAGGGGGCAAGAGACCCAGTACTTC. Its translation is CASSLYRGQETQYF. The J gene is TRBJ2-5, the V gene TRBV27, with 8 bases matching TRBD1. The CDR3 covers 14 residues. Germline V gene data show CDR1 as MNHEY and CDR2 as SMNVEV (reference sequence). V was clipped by 1 base and J by 2 bases; unmatched bases: 0.

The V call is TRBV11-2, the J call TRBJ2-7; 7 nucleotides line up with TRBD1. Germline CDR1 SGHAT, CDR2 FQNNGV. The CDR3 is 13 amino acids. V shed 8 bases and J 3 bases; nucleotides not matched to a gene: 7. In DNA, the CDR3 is TGTGCCAGCGGATCCTACAGGGGCTACGAGCAGTACGTC. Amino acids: CASGSYRGYEQYV.